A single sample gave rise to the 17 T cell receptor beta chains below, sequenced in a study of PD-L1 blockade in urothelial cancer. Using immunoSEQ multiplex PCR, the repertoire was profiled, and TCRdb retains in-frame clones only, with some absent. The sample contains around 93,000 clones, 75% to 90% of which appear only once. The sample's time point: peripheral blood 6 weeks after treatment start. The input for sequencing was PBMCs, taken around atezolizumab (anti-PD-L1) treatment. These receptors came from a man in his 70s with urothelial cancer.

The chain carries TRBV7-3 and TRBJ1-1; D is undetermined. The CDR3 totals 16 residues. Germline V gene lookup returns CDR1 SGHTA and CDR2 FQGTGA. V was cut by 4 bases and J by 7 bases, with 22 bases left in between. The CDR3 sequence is CASSSQPSIHTNEAFF. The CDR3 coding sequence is TGTGCCAGCAGCTCCCAACCCTCTATCCATACCAATGAAGCTTTCTTT.

The CDR3: CASRVDRGSGELFF. The CDR3 DNA sequence: TGTGCCAGCAGAGTGGACAGGGGCTCCGGGGAGCTGTTTTTT. V gene TRBV6-1 combines with J gene TRBJ2-2; 9 bases line up with TRBD1. The germline gives CDR1 MNHNS, CDR2 SASEGT. V lost 6 bases to trimming and J lost 6 bases; unmatched junction nucleotides: 5. The CDR3 is 14 residues long.

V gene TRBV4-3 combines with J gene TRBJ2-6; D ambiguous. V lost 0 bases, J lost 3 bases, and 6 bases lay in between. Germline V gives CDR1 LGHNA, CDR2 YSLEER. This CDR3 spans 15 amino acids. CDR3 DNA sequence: TGCGCCAGCAGCCAAGAGACTTTTGGGGCCAACGTCCTGACTTTC. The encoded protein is CASSQETFGANVLTF.

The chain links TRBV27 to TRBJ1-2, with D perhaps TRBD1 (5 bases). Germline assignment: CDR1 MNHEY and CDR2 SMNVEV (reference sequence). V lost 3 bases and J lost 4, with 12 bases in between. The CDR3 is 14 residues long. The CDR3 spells CASSLLGEGYGYTF. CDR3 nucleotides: TGTGCCAGCAGTTTGCTAGGGGAGGGCTATGGCTACACCTTC.

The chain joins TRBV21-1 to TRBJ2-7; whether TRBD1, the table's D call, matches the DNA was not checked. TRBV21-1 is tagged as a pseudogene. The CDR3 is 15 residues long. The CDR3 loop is CASSKLADGPYEQYF. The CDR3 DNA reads TGTGCCAGCAGCAAATTGGCAGATGGGCCCTACGAGCAGTACTTC.

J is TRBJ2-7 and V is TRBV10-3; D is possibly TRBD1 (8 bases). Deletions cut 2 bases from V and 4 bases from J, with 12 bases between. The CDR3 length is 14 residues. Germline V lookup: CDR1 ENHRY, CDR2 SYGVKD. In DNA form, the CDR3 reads TGTGCCATCAGTGAGACAGGGGGGGCATACGAGCAGTACTTC. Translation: CAISETGGAYEQYF.

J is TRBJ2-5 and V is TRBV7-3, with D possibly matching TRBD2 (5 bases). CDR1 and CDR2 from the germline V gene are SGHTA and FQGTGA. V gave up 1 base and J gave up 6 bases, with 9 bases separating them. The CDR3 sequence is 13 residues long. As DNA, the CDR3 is TGTGCCAGCAGCTTAAAGGGCGGGCAGACCCAGTACTTC. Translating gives CASSLKGGQTQYF.

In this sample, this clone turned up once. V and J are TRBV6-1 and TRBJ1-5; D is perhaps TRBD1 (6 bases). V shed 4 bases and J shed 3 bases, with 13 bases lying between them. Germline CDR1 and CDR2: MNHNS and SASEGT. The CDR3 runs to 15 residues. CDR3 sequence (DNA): TGTGCCAGCAGTGCGGCACAGGGAAACAATCAGCCCCAGCATTTT. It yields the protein CASSAAQGNNQPQHF.

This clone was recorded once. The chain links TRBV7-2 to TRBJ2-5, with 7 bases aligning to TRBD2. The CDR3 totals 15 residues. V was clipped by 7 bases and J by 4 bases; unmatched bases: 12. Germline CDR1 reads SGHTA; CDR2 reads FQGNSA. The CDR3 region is CASTTRAGEGETQYF. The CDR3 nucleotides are TGTGCCAGCACGACCCGTGCGGGGGAGGGAGAGACCCAGTACTTC.

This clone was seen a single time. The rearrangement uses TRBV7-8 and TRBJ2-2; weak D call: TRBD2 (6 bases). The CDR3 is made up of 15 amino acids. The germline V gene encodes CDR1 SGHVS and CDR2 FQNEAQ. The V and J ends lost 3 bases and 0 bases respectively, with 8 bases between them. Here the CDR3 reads CASSFSGANTGELFF. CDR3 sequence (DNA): TGTGCCAGCAGCTTCTCGGGGGCGAACACCGGGGAGCTGTTTTTT.

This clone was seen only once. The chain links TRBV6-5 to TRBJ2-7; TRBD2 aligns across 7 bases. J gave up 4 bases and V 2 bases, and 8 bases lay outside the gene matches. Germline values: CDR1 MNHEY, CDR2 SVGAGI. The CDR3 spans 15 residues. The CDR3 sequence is CASSYKASGSYEQYF. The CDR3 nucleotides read TGTGCCAGCAGTTACAAGGCTAGCGGAAGTTACGAGCAGTACTTC.

The DNA for the CDR3 is TGTGCCAGCAGCCAACTAGCGGGGGAGACAGATACGCAGTATTTT. Translated: CASSQLAGETDTQYF. The chain is built from TRBV4-2 and TRBJ2-3; 10 bases line up with TRBD2. Germline V gives CDR1 LGHNA, CDR2 YNFKEQ. The V segment lost 2 bases and the J segment 3 bases; nucleotides outside the gene matches: 2. The CDR3 consists of 15 residues.

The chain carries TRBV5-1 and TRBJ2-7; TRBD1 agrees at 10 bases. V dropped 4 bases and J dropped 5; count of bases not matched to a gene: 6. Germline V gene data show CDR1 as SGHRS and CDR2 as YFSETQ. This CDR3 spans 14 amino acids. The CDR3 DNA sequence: TGCGCCAGCAGCCAGGGACAGGGGATTGACGAGCAGTACTTC. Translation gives CASSQGQGIDEQYF.

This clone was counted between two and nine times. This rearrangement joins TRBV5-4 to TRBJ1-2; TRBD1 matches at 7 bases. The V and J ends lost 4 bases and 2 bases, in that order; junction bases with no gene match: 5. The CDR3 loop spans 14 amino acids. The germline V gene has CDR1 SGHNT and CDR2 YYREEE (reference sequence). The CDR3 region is CASSPGQQNYGYTF. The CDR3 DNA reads TGTGCCAGCAGCCCGGGACAGCAGAACTATGGCTACACCTTC.

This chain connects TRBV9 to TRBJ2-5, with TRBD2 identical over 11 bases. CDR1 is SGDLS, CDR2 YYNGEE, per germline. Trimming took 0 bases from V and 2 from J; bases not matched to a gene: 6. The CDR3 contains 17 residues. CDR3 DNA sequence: TGTGCCAGCAGCGTAGGGGTAGCGGGGGGGCCTCAAGAGACCCAGTACTTC. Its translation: CASSVGVAGGPQETQYF.

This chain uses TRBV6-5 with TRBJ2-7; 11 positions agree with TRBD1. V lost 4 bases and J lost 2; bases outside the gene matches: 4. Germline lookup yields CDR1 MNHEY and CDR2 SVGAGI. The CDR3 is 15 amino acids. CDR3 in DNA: TGTGCCAGCAGTTCAGGGACAGGGGGAACCTACGAGCAGTACTTC. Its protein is CASSSGTGGTYEQYF.

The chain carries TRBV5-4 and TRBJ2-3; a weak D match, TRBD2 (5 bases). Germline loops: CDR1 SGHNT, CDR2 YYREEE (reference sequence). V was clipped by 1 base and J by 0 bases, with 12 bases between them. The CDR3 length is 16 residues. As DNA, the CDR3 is TGTGCCAGCAGCTTGAAGGGCGCGGGCAGCACAGATACGCAGTATTTT. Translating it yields CASSLKGAGSTDTQYF.